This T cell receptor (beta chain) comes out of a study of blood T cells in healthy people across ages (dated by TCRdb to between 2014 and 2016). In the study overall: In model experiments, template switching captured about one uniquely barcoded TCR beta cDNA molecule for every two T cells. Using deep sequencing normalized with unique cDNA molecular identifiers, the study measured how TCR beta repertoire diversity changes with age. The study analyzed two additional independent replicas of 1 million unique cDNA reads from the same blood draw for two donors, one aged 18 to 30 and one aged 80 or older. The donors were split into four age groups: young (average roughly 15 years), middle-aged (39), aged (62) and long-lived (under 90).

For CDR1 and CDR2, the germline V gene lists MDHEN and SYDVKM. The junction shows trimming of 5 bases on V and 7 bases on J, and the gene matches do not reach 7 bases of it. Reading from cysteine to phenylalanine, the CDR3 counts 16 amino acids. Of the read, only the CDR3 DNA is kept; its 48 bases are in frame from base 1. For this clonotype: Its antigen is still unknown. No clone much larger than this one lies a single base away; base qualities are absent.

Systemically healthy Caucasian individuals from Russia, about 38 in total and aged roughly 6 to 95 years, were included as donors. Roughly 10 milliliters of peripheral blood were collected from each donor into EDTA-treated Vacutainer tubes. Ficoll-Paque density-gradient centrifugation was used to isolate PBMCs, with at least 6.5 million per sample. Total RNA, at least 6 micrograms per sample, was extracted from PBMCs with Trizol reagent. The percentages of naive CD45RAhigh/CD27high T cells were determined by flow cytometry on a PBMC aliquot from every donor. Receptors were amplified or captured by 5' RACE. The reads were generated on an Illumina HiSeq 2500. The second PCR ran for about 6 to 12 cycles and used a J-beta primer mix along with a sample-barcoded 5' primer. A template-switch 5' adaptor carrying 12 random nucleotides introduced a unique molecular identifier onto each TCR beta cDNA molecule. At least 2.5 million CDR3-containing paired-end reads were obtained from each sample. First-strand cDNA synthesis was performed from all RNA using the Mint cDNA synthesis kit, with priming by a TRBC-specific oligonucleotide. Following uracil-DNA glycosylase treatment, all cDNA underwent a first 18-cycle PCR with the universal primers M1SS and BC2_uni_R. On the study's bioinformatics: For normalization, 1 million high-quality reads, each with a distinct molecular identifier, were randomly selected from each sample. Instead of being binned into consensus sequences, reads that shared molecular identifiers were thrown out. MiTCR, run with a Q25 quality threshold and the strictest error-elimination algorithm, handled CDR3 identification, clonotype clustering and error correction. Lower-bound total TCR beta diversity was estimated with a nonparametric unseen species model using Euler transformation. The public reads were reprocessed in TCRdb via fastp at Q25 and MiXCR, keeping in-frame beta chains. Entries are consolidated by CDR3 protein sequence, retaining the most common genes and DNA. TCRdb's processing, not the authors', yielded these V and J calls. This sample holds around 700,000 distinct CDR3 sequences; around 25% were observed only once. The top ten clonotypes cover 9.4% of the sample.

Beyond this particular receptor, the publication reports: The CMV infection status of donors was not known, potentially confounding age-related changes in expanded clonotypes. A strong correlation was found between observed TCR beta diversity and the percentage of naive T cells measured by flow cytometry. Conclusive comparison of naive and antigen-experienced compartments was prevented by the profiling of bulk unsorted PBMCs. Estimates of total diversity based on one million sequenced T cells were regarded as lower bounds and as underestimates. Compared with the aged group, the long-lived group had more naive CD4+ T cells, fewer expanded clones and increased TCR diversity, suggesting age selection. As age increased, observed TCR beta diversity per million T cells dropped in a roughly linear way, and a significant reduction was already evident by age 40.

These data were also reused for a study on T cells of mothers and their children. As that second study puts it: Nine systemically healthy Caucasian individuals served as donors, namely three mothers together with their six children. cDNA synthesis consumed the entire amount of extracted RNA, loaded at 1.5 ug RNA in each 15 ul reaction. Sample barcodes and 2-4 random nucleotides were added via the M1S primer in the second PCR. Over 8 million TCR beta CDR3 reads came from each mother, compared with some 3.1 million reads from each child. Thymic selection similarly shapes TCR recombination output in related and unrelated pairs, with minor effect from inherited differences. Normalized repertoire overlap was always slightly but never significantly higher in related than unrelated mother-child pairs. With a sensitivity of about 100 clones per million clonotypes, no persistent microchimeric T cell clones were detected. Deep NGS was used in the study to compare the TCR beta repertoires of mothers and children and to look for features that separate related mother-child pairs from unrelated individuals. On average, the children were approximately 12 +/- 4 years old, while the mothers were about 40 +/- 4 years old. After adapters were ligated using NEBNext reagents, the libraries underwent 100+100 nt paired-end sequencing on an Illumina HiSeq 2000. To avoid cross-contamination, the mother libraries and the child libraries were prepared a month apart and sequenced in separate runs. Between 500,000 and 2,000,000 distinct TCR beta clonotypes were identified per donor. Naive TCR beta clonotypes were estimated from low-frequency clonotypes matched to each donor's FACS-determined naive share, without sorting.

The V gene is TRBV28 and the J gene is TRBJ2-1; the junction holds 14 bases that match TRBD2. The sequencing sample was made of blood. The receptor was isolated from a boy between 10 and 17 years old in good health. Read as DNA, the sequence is TGTGCCAGCAGTCCCGGGACTAGCGGGAGAAGGAATGAGCAGTTCTTC. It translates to CASSPGTSGRRNEQFF.